These T cell receptor beta chains were read from a single sample in a study of control samples from healthy donors and cancer patients. The assay was immunoSEQ multiplex PCR, and TCRdb's table has in-frame clones only and misses some. This table has under 200,000 clones, 85% to 95% appearing once. The sequenced sample was blood. The receptor set was obtained from a woman aged 40 to 50 in good health. Both conserved end residues are part of each CDR3. Each record gives: J gene, V gene, clone size, CDR3 protein. The size of a clone is reported for some rows only, either as once, few or many, or as a class for expanded clones.

TRBJ2-3 | TRBV6-4 | - | CASSEGTSGGSDTQYF
TRBJ2-1 | TRBV3-1/TRBV3-2 | - | CASSQGTSGHYNEQFF
TRBJ1-5 | TRBV9 | - | CASSVGTIGNQPQHF
TRBJ2-3 | TRBV7-2 | - | CASSSDRATDTQYF
TRBJ2-1 | TRBV5-1 | - | CASSLDPSSYEQFF
TRBJ1-5 | TRBV19 | - | CASSIWGQPQHF
TRBJ1-1 | TRBV29-1 | - | CSVGFVAANTEAFF
TRBJ1-4 | TRBV6-1 | - | CASSEGYSEKLFF
TRBJ1-2 | TRBV18 | - | CASSPEIRGTNYGYTF
TRBJ1-2 | TRBV19 | - | CASSGPDGYTF
TRBJ2-7 | TRBV7-9 | - | CASSLVGNHYEQYF
TRBJ2-1 | TRBV11-2 | - | CASSAGAGSRGEQFF
TRBJ1-1 | TRBV5-4 | - | CASSQSYRGGNTEAFF
TRBJ1-4 | TRBV18 | few | CASSPRGTNEKLFF
TRBJ2-5 | TRBV4-3 | - | CASRRTDVETQYF
TRBJ2-7 | TRBV2 | - | CASSPPGQGSHEQYF
TRBJ1-1 | TRBV6-4 | once | CASREQGLRSEAFF
TRBJ1-5 | TRBV30 | - | CAWSAGGADQPQHF
TRBJ2-1 | TRBV19 | - | CASSFFQRGGEQFF
TRBJ1-2 | TRBV6-5 | - | CASSYASGQSGYTF
TRBJ1-3 | TRBV7-2 | - | CASSLGSSGNTIYF
TRBJ1-2 | TRBV10-2 | - | CASSEIRADGYTF
TRBJ2-2 | TRBV27 | - | CASSFVTGQGNTGELFF
TRBJ2-1 | TRBV10-3 | - | CATRGTSGSSYNEQFF
TRBJ1-6 | TRBV7-2 | - | CASSLAGRGMGSPLHF
TRBJ1-5 | TRBV3-1/TRBV3-2 | once | CASSQGGGRGQPQHF